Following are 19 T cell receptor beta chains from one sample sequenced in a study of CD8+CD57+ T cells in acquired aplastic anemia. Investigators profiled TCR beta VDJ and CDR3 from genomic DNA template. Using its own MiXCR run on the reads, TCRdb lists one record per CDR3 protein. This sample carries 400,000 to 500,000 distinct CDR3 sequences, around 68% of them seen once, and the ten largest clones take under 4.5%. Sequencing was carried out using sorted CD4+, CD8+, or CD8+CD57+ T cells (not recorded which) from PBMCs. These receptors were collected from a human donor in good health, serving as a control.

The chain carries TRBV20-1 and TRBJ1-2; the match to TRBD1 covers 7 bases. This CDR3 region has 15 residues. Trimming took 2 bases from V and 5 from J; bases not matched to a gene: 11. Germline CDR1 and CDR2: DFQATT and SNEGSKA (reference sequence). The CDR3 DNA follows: TGCAGTGCTAGACACGGGACAGTGAACACGTATGGCTACACCTTC. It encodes CSARHGTVNTYGYTF.

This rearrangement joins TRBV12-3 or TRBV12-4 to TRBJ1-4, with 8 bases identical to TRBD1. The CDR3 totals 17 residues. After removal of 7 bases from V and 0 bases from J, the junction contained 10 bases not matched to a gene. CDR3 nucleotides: TGTGCCAGCAACAGAGGAAACAGGGGGGCAACTAATGAAAAACTGTTTTTT. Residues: CASNRGNRGATNEKLFF.

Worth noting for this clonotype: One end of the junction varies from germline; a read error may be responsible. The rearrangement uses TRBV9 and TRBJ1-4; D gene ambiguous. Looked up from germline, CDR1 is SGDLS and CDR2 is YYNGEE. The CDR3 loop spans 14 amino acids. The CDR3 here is CASSVAAVNAPLLF. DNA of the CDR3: TGTGCCAGCAGCGTCGCCGCCGTCAATGCACCCCTCCTTTTT.

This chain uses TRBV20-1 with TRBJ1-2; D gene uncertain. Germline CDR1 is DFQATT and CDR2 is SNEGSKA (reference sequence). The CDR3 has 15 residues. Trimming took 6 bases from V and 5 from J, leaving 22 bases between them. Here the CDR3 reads CSAPEAGGVSYGYTF. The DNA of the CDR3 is TGCAGTGCCCCGGAGGCGGGCGGGGTTAGTTATGGCTACACCTTC.

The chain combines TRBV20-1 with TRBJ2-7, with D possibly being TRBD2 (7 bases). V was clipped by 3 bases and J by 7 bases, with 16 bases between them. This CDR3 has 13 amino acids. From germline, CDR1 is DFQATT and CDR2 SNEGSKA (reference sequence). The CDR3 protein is CSASGAGASEQYF. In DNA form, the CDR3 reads TGCAGTGCTAGCGGGGCGGGGGCCTCGGAGCAGTACTTC.

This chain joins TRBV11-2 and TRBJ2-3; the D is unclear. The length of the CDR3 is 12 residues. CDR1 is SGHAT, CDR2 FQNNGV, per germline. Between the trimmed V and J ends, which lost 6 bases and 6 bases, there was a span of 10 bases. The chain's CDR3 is CASRPPADTQYF. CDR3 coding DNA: TGTGCCAGCAGGCCCCCAGCCGATACGCAGTATTTT.

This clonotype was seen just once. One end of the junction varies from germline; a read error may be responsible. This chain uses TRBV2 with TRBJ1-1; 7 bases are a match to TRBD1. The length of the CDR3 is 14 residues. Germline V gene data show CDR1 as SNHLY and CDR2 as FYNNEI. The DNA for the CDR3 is TGTGCCAGCAGCTTAACAGGGGTGAACACTGAAGCTCACTTT. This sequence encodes CASSLTGVNTEAHF.

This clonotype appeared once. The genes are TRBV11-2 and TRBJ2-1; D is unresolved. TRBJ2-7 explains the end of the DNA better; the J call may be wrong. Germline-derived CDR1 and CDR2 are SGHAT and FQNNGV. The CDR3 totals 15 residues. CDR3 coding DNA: TGTGCCAGCAGCCCACGACCCTTCAGCTCCTACGAGCAGTACTTC. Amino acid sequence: CASSPRPFSSYEQYF.

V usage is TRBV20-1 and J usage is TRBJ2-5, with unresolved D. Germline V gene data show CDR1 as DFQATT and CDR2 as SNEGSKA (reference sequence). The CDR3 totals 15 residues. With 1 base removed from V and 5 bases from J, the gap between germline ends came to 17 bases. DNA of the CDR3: TGCAGTGCTAGAGTAGCCGGGTGGCAGGAGGAGACCCAGTACTTC. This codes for CSARVAGWQEETQYF.

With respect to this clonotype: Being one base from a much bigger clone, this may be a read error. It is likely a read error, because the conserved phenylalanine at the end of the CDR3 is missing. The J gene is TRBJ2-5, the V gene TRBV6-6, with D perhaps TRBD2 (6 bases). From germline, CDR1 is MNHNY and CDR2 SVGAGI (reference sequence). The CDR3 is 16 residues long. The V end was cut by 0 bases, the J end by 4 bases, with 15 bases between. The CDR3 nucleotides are TGTGCCAGCAGTTACTCGGGGGGTTGGGGCAGAGAGACCCAGTACTAC. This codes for CASSYSGGWGRETQYY.

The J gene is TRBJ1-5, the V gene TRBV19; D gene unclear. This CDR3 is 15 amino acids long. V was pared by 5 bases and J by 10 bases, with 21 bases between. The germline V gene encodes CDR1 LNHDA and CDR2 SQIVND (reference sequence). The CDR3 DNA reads TGTGCCAGTAGTCTCGTCGGGAGAGCGACTCAACCCCAGCATTTT. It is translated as CASSLVGRATQPQHF.

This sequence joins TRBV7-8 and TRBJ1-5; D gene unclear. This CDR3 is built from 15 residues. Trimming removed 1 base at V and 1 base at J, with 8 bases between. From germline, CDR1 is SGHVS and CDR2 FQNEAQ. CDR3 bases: TGTGCCAGCAGCTTAGGGGTCGTGAGCAATCAGCCCCAGCATTTT. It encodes CASSLGVVSNQPQHF.

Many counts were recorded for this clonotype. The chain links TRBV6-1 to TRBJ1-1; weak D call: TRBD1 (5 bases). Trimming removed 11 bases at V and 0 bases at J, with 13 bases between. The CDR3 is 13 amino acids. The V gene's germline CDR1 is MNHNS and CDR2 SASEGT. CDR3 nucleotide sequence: TGTGCCGGGAGACAGCACATGAACACTGAAGCTTTCTTT. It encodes CAGRQHMNTEAFF.

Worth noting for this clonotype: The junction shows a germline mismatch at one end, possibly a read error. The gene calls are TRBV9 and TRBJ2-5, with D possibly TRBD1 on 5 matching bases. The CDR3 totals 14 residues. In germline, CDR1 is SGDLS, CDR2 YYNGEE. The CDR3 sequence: CASSTNRMRETQHF. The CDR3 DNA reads TGTGCCAGCAGTACTAACAGGATGAGAGAGACCCAGCACTTC.

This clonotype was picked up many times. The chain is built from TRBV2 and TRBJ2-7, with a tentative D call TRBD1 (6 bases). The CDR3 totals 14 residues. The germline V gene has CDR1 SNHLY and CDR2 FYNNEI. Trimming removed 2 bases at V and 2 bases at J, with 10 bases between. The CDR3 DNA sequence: TGTGCCAGCAGTGAAAACGAGGGGGCCTACGAGCAGTACTTC. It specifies CASSENEGAYEQYF. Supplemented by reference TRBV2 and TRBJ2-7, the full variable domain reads EPEVTQTPSHQVTQMGQEVILRCVPISNHLYFYWYRQILGQKVEFLVSFYNNEISEKSEIFDDQFSVERPDGSNFTLKIRSTKLEDSAMYFCASSENEGAYEQYFGPGTRLTVT.

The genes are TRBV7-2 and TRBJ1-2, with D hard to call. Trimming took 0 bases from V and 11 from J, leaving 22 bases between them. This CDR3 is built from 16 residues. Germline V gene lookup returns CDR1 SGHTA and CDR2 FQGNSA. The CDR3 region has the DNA TGTGCCAGCAGCTTAGCGCTAGTAGCGGGGATAGAAGAGTACACCTTC. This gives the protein CASSLALVAGIEEYTF.

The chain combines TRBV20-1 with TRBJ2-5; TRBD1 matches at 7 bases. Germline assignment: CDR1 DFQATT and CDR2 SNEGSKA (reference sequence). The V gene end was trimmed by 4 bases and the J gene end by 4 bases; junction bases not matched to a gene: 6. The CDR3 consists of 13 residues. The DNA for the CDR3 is TGCAGTGCTATAGACAGGGTCGCAGAGACCCAGTACTTC. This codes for CSAIDRVAETQYF.

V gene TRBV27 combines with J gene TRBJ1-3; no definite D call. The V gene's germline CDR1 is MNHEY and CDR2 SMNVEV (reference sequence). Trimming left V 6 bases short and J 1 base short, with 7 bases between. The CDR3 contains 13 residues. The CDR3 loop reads CASRGASGNTIYF. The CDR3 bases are TGTGCCAGCAGGGGCGCATCTGGAAACACCATATATTTT.

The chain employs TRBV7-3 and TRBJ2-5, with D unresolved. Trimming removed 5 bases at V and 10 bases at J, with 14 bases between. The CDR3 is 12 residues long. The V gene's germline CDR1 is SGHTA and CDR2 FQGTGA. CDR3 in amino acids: CASSAQQELQYF. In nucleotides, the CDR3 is TGTGCCAGCAGCGCCCAGCAGGAACTCCAGTACTTC.